Following are 2 T cell receptor beta chains from one sample sequenced in a study of T cell responses to AZD1222 COVID-19 vaccine. Assay: immunoSEQ multiplex PCR; the TCRdb copy retains only in-frame clones and omits some. This sample has over 95,000 clones, with 88% found just once. The sample in question was peripheral blood, obtained 28 days after the second AZD1222 dose. The receptors were sampled from an adult who received the AZD1222 COVID-19 vaccine.

This clone was picked up a small number of times. The chain uses TRBV19 and TRBJ1-1; TRBD1 is a possible D gene (5 bases). Per germline, CDR1 LNHDA and CDR2 SQIVND (reference sequence). The CDR3 sequence is 13 residues long. V lost 6 bases and J 5 bases, leaving 13 bases between the germline ends. CDR3 sequence (DNA): TGTGCCAGTAGCCGGATGGGGGTGACTGAAGCTTTCTTT. Amino acid sequence: CASSRMGVTEAFF.

The chain uses TRBV5-1 and TRBJ1-4; 10 bases match TRBD1. In germline, CDR1 is SGHRS, CDR2 YFSETQ. This CDR3 is built from 16 residues. The ends lost 4 bases at V and 8 bases at J; junction bases unmatched: 11. CDR3 amino acids: CASSRLPGQGREKLFF. The CDR3 coding sequence is TGCGCCAGCAGCAGGCTCCCGGGACAGGGGAGGGAAAAACTGTTTTTT.